This TCR beta chain was identified in a study of PD-L1 blockade in urothelial cancer. Study results and limitations: Pretreatment TCR clonality in blood under the median foretold superior survival.

This clone appeared a single time. Its antigen is unidentified. TCRdb keeps only in-frame clones here, not all; method: immunoSEQ multiplex PCR. The sample lists 30,000 to 45,000 clones, 75% to 95% seen once, with just under 8.5% in the top ten. The CDR3 extends over 13 amino acids. CDR1 and CDR2 (germline): GTSNPN, SVGIG (reference sequence). V lost 2 bases and J 0 bases, leaving 8 bases between the germline ends. The chain carries TRBV30 and TRBJ2-7, with D possibly matching TRBD2 (5 bases). The source is a man in his 70s with urothelial cancer. This specimen consisted of PBMCs, obtained around atezolizumab (anti-PD-L1) treatment. CDR3 sequence reads: CAWSWRVSYEQYF. The CDR3 region has the DNA TGTGCCTGGAGTTGGCGGGTCTCCTACGAGCAGTACTTC.